The source of this TCR beta chain is a study of control samples from healthy donors and cancer patients. TCRdb keeps only in-frame clones here, not all; method: immunoSEQ multiplex PCR. The repertoire holds about 72,000 clones, with around 92% as singletons. The germline V and J ends were trimmed by 6 bases and 2 bases, with 11 bases remaining between them. Germline-derived CDR1 and CDR2 are SNHLY and FYNNEI. The CDR3 spans 13 residues. The sequencing input was blood. The rearrangement uses TRBV2 and TRBJ2-7; a weak D match, TRBD1 (7 bases). This receptor was identified in a woman between 55 and 75 years old in good health. In DNA, the CDR3 is TGTGCCAGCAGGGGGGGACAGACCTACGAGCAGTACTTC. It yields the protein CASRGGQTYEQYF.